This TCR beta chain derives from a study of blood T cell repertoires in COVID-19. Looking at the study overall: Spain, Italy and the United States supplied samples that represented acute and convalescent COVID-19.

Looked up from germline, CDR1 is SGHAT and CDR2 is FQNNGV. The CDR3 length is 16 residues. The J segment lost 7 bases and the V segment lost 4 bases, leaving 4 bases of the junction unmatched. The protocol was immunoSEQ multiplex PCR, while the TCRdb copy is restricted to in-frame clones and leaves out a portion. The data contain about 220,000 clones, roughly 80% of them singletons. The chain carries TRBV11-2 and TRBJ2-1; 16 bases are a match to TRBD2. Sequences were obtained from peripheral blood. The sequence was collected from a woman in her twenties or thirties who had recovered from COVID-19. The CDR3 region is CASSSGLAGGGNEQFF. The DNA for the CDR3 is TGTGCCAGCAGCTCGGGACTAGCGGGAGGGGGGAATGAGCAGTTCTTC.